The sequence of this TCR beta chain was determined in a study of neurological immune-mediated disorders. Study-level results: Phylogenetic grouping assigned the repertoires of 18 of 34 multiple sclerosis patients to a single related-CDR3 cluster, which may represent a signature.

The germline V gene encodes CDR1 SSHAT and CDR2 FNYEAQ (reference sequence). This CDR3 contains 16 residues. V was trimmed by 0 bases and J by 5 bases, leaving 16 bases between them. The unsorted libraries originated from 2 million PBMCs kept at -80 C. TCRdb independently ran MiXCR on the 5' RACE reads; one entry per CDR3 protein. This sample has 100,000 to 150,000 distinct CDR3 sequences, with roughly 3.2% found just once. This clonotype has at least ten counts. Its antigen remains unknown. The chain uses TRBV7-7 and TRBJ1-1, with D perhaps TRBD1 (6 bases). What was sequenced was PBMCs. The receptor comes from a woman aged 30 to 39 with multiple sclerosis. The CDR3 DNA follows: TGTGCCAGCAGCTTAGCGCTGGTGGGGGCAGGTACTGAAGCTTTCTTT. Encoded protein: CASSLALVGAGTEAFF. Drawing the rest from reference TRBV7-7 and TRBJ1-1, the complete variable domain is GAGVSQSPRYKVTKRGQDVTLRCDPISSHATLYWYQQALGQGPEFLTYFNYEAQPDKSGLPSDRFSAERPEGSISTLTIQRTEQRDSAMYRCASSLALVGAGTEAFFGQGTRLTVV.